This T cell receptor beta chain originates from a study of control samples from healthy donors and cancer patients. Method: immunoSEQ multiplex PCR; TCRdb's copy keeps in-frame clones and lacks some. The data contain 100,000 to 150,000 clones, under 90% of them singletons. This CDR3 comprises 16 residues. The V end was cut by 0 bases, the J end by 4 bases, with 13 bases between. Germline values: CDR1 MNHEY, CDR2 SMNVEV (reference sequence). Sequencing was carried out using PBMCs. The chain has TRBV27 and TRBJ1-3; D is possibly TRBD1 (5 bases). The sequence was collected from a man aged 50-59 years with head and neck cancer. The CDR3 DNA follows: TGTGCCAGCAGTTTATCGGGGACCCCCTCAGGAAACACCATATATTTT. Translated, it gives CASSLSGTPSGNTIYF.